A selection of T cell receptor beta chains follows, all from one sample in a study of cytomegalovirus exposure and HLA in healthy donors. Measured with immunoSEQ multiplex PCR; TCRdb has only the in-frame clones, and not every one. The sample yields tens of thousands of clones, 55% to 75% seen once. The sequencing sample was made of PBMCs. These TCRs come from a man aged 25-45 years in good health and CMV-seronegative. Both conserved end residues are part of each CDR3. A D gene is named only where the DNA matches it firmly. The listing skips clone size in some rows; elsewhere it reads once, few, many or a size class.

J,size,D,V,CDR3,DNA
TRBJ2-5,NA,TRBD2,TRBV2,CASWALLGGGGRETQYF,TGTGCCAGTTGGGCACTTTTGGGCGGGGGGGGCCGTGAGACCCAGTACTTC
TRBJ2-3,NA,TRBD2,TRBV10-1,CASSESTQTSGRDTQYF,TGCGCCAGCAGTGAGTCGACTCAAACTAGCGGGAGGGATACGCAGTATTTT
TRBJ2-1,NA,TRBD2,TRBV19,CASSIGTNNEQFF,TGTGCCAGTAGTATCGGGACTAATAATGAGCAGTTCTTC
TRBJ1-6,NA,NA,TRBV4-2,CASSLGASSYNSPLHF,TGTGCCAGTAGCCTGGGGGCCAGCTCCTATAATTCACCCCTCCACTTT
TRBJ1-6,NA,NA,TRBV6-5,CASQDSYNSPLHF,TGTGCCAGCCAGGACAGCTATAATTCACCCCTCCACTTT
TRBJ2-1,NA,TRBD2,TRBV11-2,CASSPRFGGVNEQFF,TGTGCCAGCAGCCCCCGTTTCGGGGGGGTAAATGAGCAGTTCTTC
TRBJ2-1,NA,NA,TRBV6-1,CASSARLVGEQFF,TGTGCCAGCAGTGCCCGACTAGTAGGTGAGCAGTTCTTC
TRBJ1-4,few,NA,TRBV6-6,CASSYQGNEKLFF,TGTGCCAGCAGTTACCAGGGGAATGAAAAACTGTTTTTT
TRBJ1-3,NA,NA,TRBV19,CASSMGQAGNTIYF,TGTGCCAGTAGTATGGGACAAGCTGGAAACACCATATATTTT
TRBJ2-5,NA,NA,TRBV7-8,CASGEWGDEGETQYF,TGTGCCAGCGGAGAATGGGGGGACGAGGGTGAGACCCAGTACTTC
TRBJ2-4,NA,NA,TRBV6-1,CASSEYFSGWATAKAKNIQYF,TGTGCCAGCAGTGAATATTTTAGTGGGTGGGCGACAGCTAAAGCCAAAAACATTCAGTACTTC
TRBJ1-2,few,TRBD1,TRBV19,CASSPRDSLYGYTF,TGTGCCAGTAGTCCCCGGGACAGCCTCTATGGCTACACCTTC
TRBJ1-1,NA,NA,TRBV28,CASSLTGTEAFF,TGTGCCAGCAGTTTAACCGGGACAGAAGCTTTCTTT
TRBJ2-7,NA,TRBD1,TRBV5-1,CASSSRDRGYEQYF,TGCGCCAGCAGTTCACGGGACAGGGGATACGAGCAGTACTTC
TRBJ2-1,few,TRBD2,TRBV7-9,CASSLGSGGANEQFF,TGTGCCAGCAGCTTAGGTAGCGGGGGCGCGAATGAGCAGTTCTTC
TRBJ1-4,NA,TRBD1,TRBV2,CASSSDRTSTNEKLFF,TGTGCCAGCAGTTCGGACAGGACTTCAACTAATGAAAAACTGTTTTTT
TRBJ1-1,NA,TRBD1,TRBV15,CATSPDRGNTEAFF,TGTGCCACCAGTCCAGACAGGGGGAACACTGAAGCTTTCTTT
TRBJ1-2,once,NA,TRBV7-2,CASSSEATNYGYTF,TGTGCCAGCAGCTCAGAGGCAACTAACTATGGCTACACCTTC
TRBJ1-2,few,TRBD1,TRBV2,CASSGGSGGFDGYTF,TGTGCCAGCAGTGGCGGGTCAGGGGGTTTCGATGGCTACACCTTC
TRBJ1-4,NA,NA,TRBV27,CASFREDEKLFF,TGTGCCAGCTTTAGGGAGGATGAAAAACTGTTTTTT
TRBJ2-5,NA,TRBD2,TRBV10-2,CASRGAGATEETQYF,TGCGCCAGCAGGGGAGCGGGGGCCACTGAAGAGACCCAGTACTTC
TRBJ2-7,NA,TRBD2,TRBV6-5,CASTLTSGKIHEQYF,TGTGCCAGCACCCTGACTAGCGGGAAAATTCACGAGCAGTACTTC
TRBJ1-1,NA,NA,TRBV15,CATSRDWATEAFF,TGTGCCACCAGCAGGGACTGGGCCACTGAAGCTTTCTTT
TRBJ1-5,few,NA,TRBV4-1,CASSQAQGPRQPQHF,TGCGCCAGCAGCCAAGCGCAGGGTCCAAGACAGCCCCAGCATTTT
TRBJ2-1,NA,NA,TRBV29-1,CSVGHRSSYNEQFF,TGCAGCGTTGGTCACAGAAGTTCCTACAATGAGCAGTTCTTC
TRBJ2-7,once,NA,TRBV7-8,CASSLEVASSYEQYF,TGTGCCAGCAGCTTAGAAGTAGCGAGCTCCTACGAGCAGTACTTC
TRBJ2-7,NA,TRBD1,TRBV11-2,CASSLLTGNYEQYF,TGTGCCAGCAGCTTATTGACAGGGAACTACGAGCAGTACTTC
TRBJ2-7,NA,TRBD1,TRBV5-1,CASTTAQGPAYEQYF,TGCGCCAGCACAACTGCACAGGGGCCCGCCTACGAGCAGTACTTC
TRBJ2-3,NA,TRBD2,TRBV29-1,CSVDGLAGGLRADTQYF,TGCAGCGTTGATGGGCTAGCGGGAGGGCTACGCGCAGATACGCAGTATTTT
TRBJ2-5,NA,NA,TRBV7-2,CASSPPSGETQYF,TGTGCCAGCAGCCCCCCGAGCGGAGAGACCCAGTACTTC
TRBJ2-7,NA,TRBD2,TRBV29-1,CSVGREGYEQYF,TGCAGCGTTGGCCGGGAGGGGTACGAGCAGTACTTC
TRBJ1-2,NA,NA,TRBV29-1,CSARENYGYTF,TGCAGCGCCCGGGAAAACTATGGCTACACCTTC
TRBJ1-1,NA,NA,TRBV6-1,CASSLGGDITEAFF,TGTGCCAGCAGCCTGGGAGGGGACATTACTGAAGCTTTCTTT
TRBJ1-1,NA,TRBD1,TRBV5-1,CASSFDRGAEAFF,TGCGCCAGCAGCTTCGACAGGGGAGCTGAAGCTTTCTTT
TRBJ1-5,NA,TRBD1,TRBV7-6,CASSFYWDRALANQPQHF,TGTGCCAGCAGCTTTTATTGGGACAGGGCCTTAGCAAATCAGCCCCAGCATTTT
TRBJ1-4,NA,NA,TRBV4-2,CASSQDRYSSNEKLFF,TGTGCCAGCAGCCAAGATCGGTACAGCTCTAATGAAAAACTGTTTTTT
TRBJ1-3,few,NA,TRBV10-3,CAISRDSGNTIYF,TGTGCCATCAGCCGGGACTCTGGAAACACCATATATTTT
TRBJ1-1,NA,NA,TRBV28,CASSAGPAGTEAFF,TGTGCCAGCAGTGCCGGTCCCGCGGGCACTGAAGCTTTCTTT
TRBJ1-2,NA,TRBD1,TRBV29-1,CSVGTGYGYTF,TGCAGCGTTGGGACAGGGTATGGCTACACCTTC
TRBJ2-5,NA,TRBD2,TRBV7-2,CASSPPSGRGTQYF,TGTGCCAGCAGCCCGCCTAGCGGCCGGGGGACCCAGTACTTC
TRBJ2-1,NA,TRBD2,TRBV4-1,CASSQDQLAGGGSYNEQFF,TGCGCCAGCAGCCAAGATCAACTAGCGGGAGGCGGGTCCTACAATGAGCAGTTCTTC
TRBJ1-6,NA,NA,TRBV7-8,CASSLAPSSYNSPLHF,TGTGCCAGCAGCTTAGCACCTAGCTCCTATAATTCACCCCTCCACTTT
TRBJ2-7,NA,TRBD1,TRBV5-1,CASSFALGQGGEQYF,TGCGCCAGCAGCTTTGCCTTGGGACAGGGGGGCGAGCAGTACTTC
TRBJ1-1,once,NA,TRBV7-8,CASSPDSVSTEAFF,TGTGCCAGCAGCCCGGACAGCGTAAGCACTGAAGCTTTCTTT
TRBJ2-7,NA,TRBD2,TRBV25-1,CASSDPTSGRAEEQYF,TGTGCCAGCAGTGACCCAACTAGCGGGAGGGCCGAAGAGCAGTACTTC
TRBJ1-2,NA,NA,TRBV5-4,CASTLDRGGYTF,TGTGCCAGCACCCTGGACAGAGGGGGCTACACCTTC
TRBJ1-2,NA,NA,TRBV28,CASSLTANYGYTF,TGTGCCAGCAGTTTGACAGCCAACTATGGCTACACCTTC
TRBJ2-7,NA,NA,TRBV10-3,CAISPGETPYEQYF,TGTGCCATCAGCCCGGGAGAGACCCCCTACGAGCAGTACTTC
TRBJ1-1,few,NA,TRBV27,CASRRPTGSTEAFF,TGTGCCAGCAGGCGGCCCACAGGGAGTACTGAAGCTTTCTTT
TRBJ1-4,few,TRBD1,TRBV5-1,CASSLGQENEKLFF,TGCGCCAGCAGCCTTGGACAGGAGAATGAAAAACTGTTTTTT
TRBJ2-3,NA,NA,TRBV7-9,CVSSFTSTDTQYF,TGTGTCAGCAGCTTTACTAGCACAGATACGCAGTATTTT
TRBJ2-3,NA,NA,TRBV5-1,CASSLLGSTDTQYF,TGCGCCAGCAGCTTGTTGGGCAGCACAGATACGCAGTATTTT
TRBJ1-1,NA,NA,TRBV6-6,CASTLTGEAFF,TGTGCCAGCACCCTAACAGGGGAAGCTTTCTTT
TRBJ2-1,once,NA,TRBV28,CASRSTREQFF,TGTGCCAGCAGGTCCACTAGAGAGCAGTTCTTC
TRBJ1-5,NA,TRBD1,TRBV2,CASSARDSLNQPQHF,TGTGCCAGCAGCGCCCGGGACAGCCTCAATCAGCCCCAGCATTTT
TRBJ2-5,NA,TRBD1,TRBV29-1,CSADRAGETQYF,TGCAGCGCCGACAGGGCTGGGGAGACCCAGTACTTC